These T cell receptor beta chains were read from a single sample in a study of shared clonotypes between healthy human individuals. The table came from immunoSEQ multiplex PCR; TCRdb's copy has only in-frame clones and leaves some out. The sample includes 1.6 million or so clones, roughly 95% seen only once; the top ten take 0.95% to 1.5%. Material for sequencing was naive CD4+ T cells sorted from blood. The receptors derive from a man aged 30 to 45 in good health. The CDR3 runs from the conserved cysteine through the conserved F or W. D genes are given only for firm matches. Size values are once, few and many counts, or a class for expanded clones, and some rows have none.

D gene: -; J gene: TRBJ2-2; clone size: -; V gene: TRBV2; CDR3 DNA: TGTGCCACTACTTCCGGGACGAACACCGGGGAGCTGTTTTTT; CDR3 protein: CATTSGTNTGELFF
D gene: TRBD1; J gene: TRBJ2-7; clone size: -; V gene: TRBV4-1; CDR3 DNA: TGCGCCAGCAGCCACGGTCGCCGGGACAGGGCTTCCTACGAGCAGTACTTC; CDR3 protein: CASSHGRRDRASYEQYF
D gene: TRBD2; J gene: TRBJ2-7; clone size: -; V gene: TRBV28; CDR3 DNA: TGTGCCAGCAGTGCCCTCCTCGGACTAGCGGGACGCGAGCAGTACTTC; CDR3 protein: CASSALLGLAGREQYF
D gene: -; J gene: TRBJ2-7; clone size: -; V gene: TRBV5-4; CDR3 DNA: TGTGCCAGCAGCCCGGAACAGGGAGCGGCCTACGAGCAGTACTTC; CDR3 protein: CASSPEQGAAYEQYF
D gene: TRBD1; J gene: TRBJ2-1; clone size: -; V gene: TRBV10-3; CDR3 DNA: TGTGCCATCAGTGATTCCGGACAGGCAGACAATGAGCAGTTCTTC; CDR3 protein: CAISDSGQADNEQFF
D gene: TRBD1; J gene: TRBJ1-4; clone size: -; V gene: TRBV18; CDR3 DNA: TGTGCCAGCTCACCCCTGGGACAGGGTGAAAAACTGTTTTTT; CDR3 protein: CASSPLGQGEKLFF
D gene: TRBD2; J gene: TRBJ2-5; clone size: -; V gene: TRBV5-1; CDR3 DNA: TGCGCCAGCAGGGGACTAGCGGGAGCTAAAAAAGAGACCCAGTACTTC; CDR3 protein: CASRGLAGAKKETQYF
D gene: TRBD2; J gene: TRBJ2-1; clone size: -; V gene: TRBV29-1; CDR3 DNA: TGCAGCGTTGCCGGGACTAGCGGTTTATACAATGAGCAGTTCTTC; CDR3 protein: CSVAGTSGLYNEQFF
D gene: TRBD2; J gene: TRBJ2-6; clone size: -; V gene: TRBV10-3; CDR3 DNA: TGTGCCATCAGTGCCCCAGCGGGAGGAGTCGCTGGGGCCAACGTCCTGACTTTC; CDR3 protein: CAISAPAGGVAGANVLTF
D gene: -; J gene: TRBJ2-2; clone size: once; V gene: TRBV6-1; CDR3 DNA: TGTGCCAGCAAGCGGGCCCCGGGCACCGGGGAGCTGTTTTTT; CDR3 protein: CASKRAPGTGELFF
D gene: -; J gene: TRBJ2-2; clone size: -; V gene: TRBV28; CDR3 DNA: TGTGCCAGCAGTTTCATGGCAGGGTGGTCCGGGGAGCTGTTTTTT; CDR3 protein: CASSFMAGWSGELFF
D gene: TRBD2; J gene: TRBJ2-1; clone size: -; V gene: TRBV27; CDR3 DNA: TGTGCCAGCAGTTTCGCCAATCGGGGGGGACTTAGACTTTACAATGAGCAGTTCTTC; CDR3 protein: CASSFANRGGLRLYNEQFF
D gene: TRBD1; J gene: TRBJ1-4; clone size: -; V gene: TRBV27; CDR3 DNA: TGTGCCAGCACTCCCCAGGGGGCGGCGCTGGAAAAACTGTTTTTT; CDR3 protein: CASTPQGAALEKLFF
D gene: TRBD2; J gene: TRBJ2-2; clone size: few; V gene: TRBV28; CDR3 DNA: TGTGCCAGCACTAGCGGGAGGGCCCTTCATACCGGGGAGCTGTTTTTT; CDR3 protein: CASTSGRALHTGELFF
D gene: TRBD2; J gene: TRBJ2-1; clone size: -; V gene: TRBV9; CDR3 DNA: TGTGCCAGCAGCGTAGAAACGAGCGGGAGTGCCTACAATGAGCAGTTCTTC; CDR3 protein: CASSVETSGSAYNEQFF
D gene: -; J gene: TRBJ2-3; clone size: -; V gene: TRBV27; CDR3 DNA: TGTGCCAGCAGTTTCCCCGGGGGCACAGATACGCAGTATTTT; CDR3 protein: CASSFPGGTDTQYF
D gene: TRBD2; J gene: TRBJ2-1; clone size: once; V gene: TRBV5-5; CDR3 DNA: TGTGCCAGCAGCTTGCTACTTGGGACAGGGCGACTAGCGGGGAATGAGCAGTTCTTC; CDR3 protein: CASSLLLGTGRLAGNEQFF
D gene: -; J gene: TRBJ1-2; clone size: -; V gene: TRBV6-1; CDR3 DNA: TGTGCCAGCAGTCCCTCCGGTAACTCCCGTGGCTACACCTTC; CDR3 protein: CASSPSGNSRGYTF
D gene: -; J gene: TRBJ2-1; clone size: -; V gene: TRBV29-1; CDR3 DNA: TGCAGCGCCGGACTCCAGGACGGTGAGCAGTTCTTC; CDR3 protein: CSAGLQDGEQFF
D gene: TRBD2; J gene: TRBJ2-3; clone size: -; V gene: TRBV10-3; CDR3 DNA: TGTGCCATCAGCAGCGTAGCGGGAGTAGGTGATACGCAGTATTTT; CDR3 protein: CAISSVAGVGDTQYF
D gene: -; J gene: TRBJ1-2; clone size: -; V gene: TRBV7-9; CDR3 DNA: TGTGCCAGCAGCCCCCTTCGGGGCGTTAACTATGGCTACACCTTC; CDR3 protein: CASSPLRGVNYGYTF
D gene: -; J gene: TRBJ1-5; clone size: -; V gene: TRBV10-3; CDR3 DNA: TGTGCCATCAGCACACAGGACGGTAGCAATCAGCCCCAGCATTTT; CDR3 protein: CAISTQDGSNQPQHF
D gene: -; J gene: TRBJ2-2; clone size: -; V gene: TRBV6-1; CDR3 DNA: TGTGCCAGCAGCAGCACGAGGGACGGGGAGCTGTTTTTT; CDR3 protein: CASSSTRDGELFF
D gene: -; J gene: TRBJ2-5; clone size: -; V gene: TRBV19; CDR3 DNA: TGTGCCAGTAGCCCAGGGGTAGGGGAGACCCAGTACTTC; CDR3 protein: CASSPGVGETQYF
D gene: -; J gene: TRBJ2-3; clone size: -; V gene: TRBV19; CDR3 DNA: TGTGCCAGTAGTATGGGGCAAATCACAGATACGCAGTATTTT; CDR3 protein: CASSMGQITDTQYF
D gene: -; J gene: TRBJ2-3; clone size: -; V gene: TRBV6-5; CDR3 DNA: TGTGCCAGCAGGACCCTTGGGGGGACAGATACGCAGTATTTT; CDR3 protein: CASRTLGGTDTQYF
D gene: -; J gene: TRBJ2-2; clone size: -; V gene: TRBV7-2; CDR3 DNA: TGTGCCAGCAGCTTAATACAGAACACCGGGGAGCTGTTTTTT; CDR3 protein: CASSLIQNTGELFF
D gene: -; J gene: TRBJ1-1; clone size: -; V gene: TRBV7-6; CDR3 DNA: TGTGCCAGCAGCCCTCGGACCCTCATGAACACTGAAGCTTTCTTT; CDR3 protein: CASSPRTLMNTEAFF
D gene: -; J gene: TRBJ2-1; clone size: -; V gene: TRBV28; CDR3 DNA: TGTGCCAGCAGTCCCCACCAGACCAATGAGCAGTTCTTC; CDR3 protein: CASSPHQTNEQFF
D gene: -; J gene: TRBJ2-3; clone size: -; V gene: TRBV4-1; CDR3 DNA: TGCGCCAGCGCCCGGGACCGCCTGACAGATACGCAGTATTTT; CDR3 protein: CASARDRLTDTQYF
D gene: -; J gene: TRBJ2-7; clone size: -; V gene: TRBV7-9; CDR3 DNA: TGTGCCAGCAGCTTAGATTCGGCCCCGGCGATCGAGCAGTACTTC; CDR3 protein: CASSLDSAPAIEQYF
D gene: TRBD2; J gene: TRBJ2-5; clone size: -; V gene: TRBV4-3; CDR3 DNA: TGCGCCAGCAGCCGGAATATACTAGCGGGAGGGTTCCAGGAGACCCAGTACTTC; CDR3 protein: CASSRNILAGGFQETQYF
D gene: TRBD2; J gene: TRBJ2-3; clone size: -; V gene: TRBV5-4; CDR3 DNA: TGTGCCAGCAGCTTCCAGCGGGGATCTAGCACAGATACGCAGTATTTT; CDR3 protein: CASSFQRGSSTDTQYF
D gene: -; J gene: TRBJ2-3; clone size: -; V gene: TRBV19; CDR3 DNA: TGTGCCAGTAGTACCCATGCAGATACGCAGTATTTT; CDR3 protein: CASSTHADTQYF
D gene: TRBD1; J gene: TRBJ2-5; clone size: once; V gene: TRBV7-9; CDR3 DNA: TGTGCCAGCAGCCTAGGGGACAGAGACCAAGAGACCCAGTACTTC; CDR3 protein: CASSLGDRDQETQYF
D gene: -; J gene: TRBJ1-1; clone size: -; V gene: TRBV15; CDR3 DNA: TGTGCCACCAGCAGAGATATCGGGAACACTGAAGCTTTCTTT; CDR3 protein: CATSRDIGNTEAFF
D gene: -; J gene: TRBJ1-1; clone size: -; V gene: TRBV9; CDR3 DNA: TGTGCCAGCAGCGTAGGGGTTTTGAACACTGAAGCTTTCTTT; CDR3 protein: CASSVGVLNTEAFF